This T cell receptor beta chain was documented in a study of cytomegalovirus exposure and HLA in healthy donors. Study-wide results and limits: The dataset shows that most TCR sequences were rare, while some public TCRs occurred in many donors. For TCR beta chains, V- and J-gene trimming was later linked to a missense DCLRE1C variant.

As concerns this clone: Its target is not known.

Looked up from germline, CDR1 is SGHRS and CDR2 is YFSETQ. The CDR3 covers 15 residues. V shed 0 bases, J shed 3 bases, and the junction held 3 bases outside the gene matches. In the PCR, 60 Vbeta and 13 Jbeta primers were used. TCRdb's copy holds only in-frame clones and misses some; the assay was immunoSEQ multiplex PCR. The top ten clones hold 10% of a sample with roughly 100,000 clones, under 80% of them seen once. The chain has TRBV5-1 and TRBJ2-5, with 9 bases lining up with TRBD2. The specimen was PBMCs. The sequence was collected from a young woman in good health and CMV-seropositive. CDR3 in DNA: TGCGCCAGCAGCTTGGCCCAGCGGGGGGAAGAGACCCAGTACTTC. It translates to CASSLAQRGEETQYF.